This TCR beta chain was recovered during a study of Ad26.COV2.S vaccination and SARS-CoV-2 variants. Overall study context: The vaccine Ad26.COV2.S was put into the muscle once, or twice with 56 days between.

TCRdb's table, derived via immunoSEQ multiplex PCR, lists solely in-frame clones and lacks some. The data show fewer than 500,000 clones, around 90% seen once. Germline CDR1 MNHEY, CDR2 SVGAGI. V was trimmed by 4 bases and J by 0 bases, leaving 14 bases between them. The CDR3 totals 16 residues. For this clone: Its antigen is as yet unknown.

The treatment: around 19 received Ad26.COV2.S at low or high dose, single or two shots; 5 received placebo; per-sample allocation not given. Following the first vaccine or placebo injection, samples were taken on day 63. In Boston, the donor was an adult between 18-55 years of age. Study-wide points: Placebo recipients trailed vaccine recipients in spike-specific TCR breadth.

The source is a person aged 18 to 59 who received the Ad26.COV2.S COVID-19 vaccine or a placebo. This chain uses TRBV6-5 with TRBJ2-3; D perhaps matches TRBD1 (5 bases). The sequencing here drew on peripheral blood, taken in a trial of Ad26.COV2.S vaccine versus placebo. For the CDR3, the DNA is TGTGCCAGCAGTTCCCTAGGGGCGGTAAGCACAGATACGCAGTATTTT. It encodes CASSSLGAVSTDTQYF.